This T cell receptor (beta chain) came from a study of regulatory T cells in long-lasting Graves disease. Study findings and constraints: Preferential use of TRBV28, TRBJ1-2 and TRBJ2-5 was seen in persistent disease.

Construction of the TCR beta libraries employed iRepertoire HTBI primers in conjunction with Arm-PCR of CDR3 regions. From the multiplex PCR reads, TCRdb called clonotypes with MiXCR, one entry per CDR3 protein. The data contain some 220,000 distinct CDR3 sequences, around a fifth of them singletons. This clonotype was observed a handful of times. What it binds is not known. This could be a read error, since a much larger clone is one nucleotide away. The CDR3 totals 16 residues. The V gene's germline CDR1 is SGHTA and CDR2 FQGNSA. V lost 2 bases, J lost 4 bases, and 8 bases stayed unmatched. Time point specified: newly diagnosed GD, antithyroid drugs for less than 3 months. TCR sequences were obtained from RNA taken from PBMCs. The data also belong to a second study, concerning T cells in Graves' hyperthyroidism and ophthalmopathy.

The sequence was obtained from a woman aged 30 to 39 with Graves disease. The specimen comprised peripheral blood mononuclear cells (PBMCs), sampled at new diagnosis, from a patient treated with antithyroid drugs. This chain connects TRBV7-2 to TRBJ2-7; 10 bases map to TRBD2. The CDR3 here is CASSLKASGSHYEQYF. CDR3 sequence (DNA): TGTGCCAGCAGCTTAAAGGCTAGCGGGAGTCATTACGAGCAGTACTTC.